This T cell receptor beta chain was identified in a study of human T cells and chemical hapten exposure. Overall study context: All patients underwent weekly scalp dosing with diphenylcyclopropenone for the full roughly 25-week study. Study-level points and caveats: After DPC sensitization, TCRs above 1 in 1000 frequency showed no change.

This clonotype was counted ten times or more. What it binds is not known. V shed 0 bases and J shed 3 bases, with 11 bases lying between them. CDR3 length: 15 residues. Germline-derived CDR1 and CDR2 are GTSNPN and SVGIG (reference sequence). As for time point: pre-sensitization, week 0. Treatment defined: therapeutic diphenylcyclopropenone sensitization with weekly scalp DPC. TCRdb reprocessed the RACE reads via MiXCR and lists one record per CDR3 protein. Among about 51,000 distinct CDR3 sequences listed, about 9% were seen once. This clonotype was sampled from a middle-aged woman with alopecia areata. Some clones in this sample may be carry-over from other donors' samples. The sample consisted of whole blood, taken in connection with sensitization to the hapten diphenylcyclopropenone (DPC). V gene TRBV30 combines with J gene TRBJ2-2; perhaps TRBD1 as D (7 bases). The CDR3 loop reads CAWSVRGADTGELFF. CDR3 sequence (DNA): TGTGCCTGGAGTGTCAGGGGGGCCGACACCGGGGAGCTGTTTTTT.